The rows below give T cell receptor beta chains drawn from one sample of a study of cytomegalovirus exposure and HLA in healthy donors. Profiled with immunoSEQ multiplex PCR; TCRdb holds only in-frame clones, not every one. The profile shows about 93,000 clones, roughly 79% of them singletons. Specimen: PBMCs. The receptor set was obtained from a man aged 25 to 40 in good health and CMV-seronegative. Each CDR3 is given with its conserved first and last residue. A D gene is named only where the DNA matches it firmly. Only some rows state a clone size, as once, few, many or a class for expanded clones.

V: TRBV18
J: TRBJ1-1
D: -
size: -
CDR3: CASSPVSDTEAFF
DNA: TGTGCCAGCTCACCAGTGTCAGACACTGAAGCTTTCTTT

V: TRBV6-5
J: TRBJ1-4
D: -
size: few
CDR3: CASSRTATNEKLFF
DNA: TGTGCCAGCAGTAGGACAGCAACTAATGAAAAACTGTTTTTT

V: TRBV5-1
J: TRBJ1-4
D: -
size: -
CDR3: CASSWTEASEKLFF
DNA: TGCGCCAGCAGCTGGACAGAGGCCAGCGAAAAACTGTTTTTT

V: TRBV11-3
J: TRBJ1-1
D: -
size: -
CDR3: CASSHQNRVNTEAFF
DNA: TGTGCCAGCAGCCATCAGAACAGGGTGAACACTGAAGCTTTCTTT

V: TRBV25-1
J: TRBJ2-1
D: -
size: -
CDR3: CASNLLESDEQFF
DNA: TGTGCCAGCAACCTACTAGAATCGGATGAGCAGTTCTTC

V: TRBV12-2
J: TRBJ1-3
D: -
size: -
CDR3: CASRLRGYFRNTIYF
DNA: TGTGCAAGTCGCTTACGGGGGTATTTTCGAAACACCATATATTTT

V: TRBV5-6
J: TRBJ1-5
D: -
size: -
CDR3: CASSSKFGTSNQPQHF
DNA: TGTGCCAGCAGCTCGAAATTTGGCACCAGCAATCAGCCCCAGCATTTT

V: TRBV15
J: TRBJ1-4
D: -
size: -
CDR3: CATSREKGFEKLFF
DNA: TGTGCCACCAGCAGAGAAAAGGGGTTTGAAAAACTGTTTTTT

V: TRBV14
J: TRBJ2-7
D: -
size: -
CDR3: CASSPHPQAYQYF
DNA: TGTGCCAGCAGCCCCCATCCACAGGCTTACCAGTACTTC

V: TRBV2
J: TRBJ1-3
D: TRBD1
size: -
CDR3: CAILGQGRSAGNTIYF
DNA: TGTGCCATCCTGGGACAGGGAAGATCGGCTGGAAACACCATATATTTT

V: TRBV19
J: TRBJ1-5
D: -
size: -
CDR3: CASRADLRQPQHF
DNA: TGTGCCAGTAGGGCCGACTTGAGGCAGCCCCAGCATTTT

V: TRBV4-3
J: TRBJ2-6
D: -
size: few
CDR3: CASSQARQVPSGANVLTF
DNA: TGCGCCAGCAGCCAGGCTAGACAGGTTCCCTCTGGGGCCAACGTCCTGACTTTC

V: TRBV9
J: TRBJ1-1
D: TRBD1
size: -
CDR3: CASSVTGASAEAFF
DNA: TGTGCCAGCAGCGTGACAGGGGCTTCCGCTGAAGCTTTCTTT

V: TRBV7-9
J: TRBJ2-5
D: -
size: -
CDR3: CASRLTTGQETQYF
DNA: TGTGCCAGCAGGTTGACGACAGGACAAGAGACCCAGTACTTC

V: TRBV14
J: TRBJ1-1
D: -
size: once
CDR3: CASSQQRGTEAFF
DNA: TGTGCCAGCAGCCAACAACGCGGCACTGAAGCTTTCTTT

V: TRBV19
J: TRBJ2-3
D: -
size: -
CDR3: CASSIGTNRITDTQCF
DNA: TGTGCCAGTAGTATAGGGACTAATCGGATCACAGATACGCAGTGTTTT

V: TRBV6-1
J: TRBJ2-3
D: TRBD2
size: -
CDR3: CASSEWSNSGSSDTQYF
DNA: TGTGCCAGCAGTGAATGGTCCAATAGCGGGAGCTCAGATACGCAGTATTTT

V: TRBV7-2
J: TRBJ1-1
D: -
size: -
CDR3: CASNKIRNTEAFF
DNA: TGTGCCAGCAATAAGATCAGGAACACTGAAGCTTTCTTT

V: TRBV5-1
J: TRBJ1-5
D: TRBD1
size: -
CDR3: CASSLAPQGAGQPQHF
DNA: TGCGCCAGCAGCTTGGCCCCTCAGGGGGCAGGGCAGCCCCAGCATTTT

V: TRBV2
J: TRBJ1-3
D: -
size: -
CDR3: CASSETLGGGTSGNTIYF
DNA: TGTGCCAGCAGTGAAACGCTTGGCGGGGGGACATCTGGAAACACCATATATTTT

V: TRBV13
J: TRBJ2-1
D: TRBD2
size: once
CDR3: CASSDGGRQFF
DNA: TGTGCCAGCAGCGACGGGGGGAGGCAGTTCTTC

V: TRBV4-1
J: TRBJ2-3
D: TRBD2
size: -
CDR3: CASSTAPLTSGQGDTQYF
DNA: TGCGCCAGCAGCACAGCCCCGTTGACTAGCGGGCAGGGGGATACGCAGTATTTT

V: TRBV10-3
J: TRBJ2-5
D: TRBD1
size: -
CDR3: CATLDRGQQETQYF
DNA: TGTGCCACCCTGGACAGGGGCCAGCAAGAGACCCAGTACTTC

V: TRBV25-1
J: TRBJ2-7
D: -
size: -
CDR3: CASSYQGLTYEQYF
DNA: TGTGCCAGCAGTTATCAGGGGTTAACCTACGAGCAGTACTTC

V: TRBV4-1
J: TRBJ2-2
D: TRBD1
size: -
CDR3: CASSPRQGYTGELFF
DNA: TGCGCCAGCAGCCCACGACAGGGCTACACCGGGGAGCTGTTTTTT

V: TRBV7-9
J: TRBJ1-2
D: -
size: -
CDR3: CASSQDRGAGYGYTF
DNA: TGTGCCAGCAGCCAAGATCGGGGGGCGGGCTATGGCTACACCTTC